The clone carrying this T cell receptor (beta chain) appeared once. This entry is derived from a study of cytomegalovirus exposure and HLA in healthy donors. Germline V gives CDR1 MNHEY, CDR2 SMNVEV (reference sequence). The trim removed 8 bases at V and 3 bases at J, leaving 7 bases unmatched. This CDR3 has 14 residues. PCR involved 60 Vbeta and 13 Jbeta primers. Here immunoSEQ multiplex PCR was the method, and the copy in TCRdb shows in-frame clones only, minus some. In the table there are 150,000 to 200,000 clones, roughly 79% of which are singletons. This chain joins TRBV27 and TRBJ1-5; 7 nucleotides align to TRBD1. The source material was PBMCs. This TCR came from a woman aged 50 to 60 in good health and CMV-seropositive. This CDR3 is CASRQGAPNQPQHF. In nucleotides, the CDR3 is TGTGCCAGCCGACAGGGAGCACCCAATCAGCCCCAGCATTTT.